These T cell receptor beta chains were read from a single sample in a study of blood T cells in healthy people across ages. One entry per CDR3 protein results from TCRdb running MiXCR on the 5' RACE reads. The profile shows approximately 2,000,000 distinct CDR3 sequences, around 40% of them singletons. The material sequenced was blood. The receptors stem from a human donor in good health. Each CDR3 is given with its conserved first and last residue. D genes are given only for firm matches. Some rows have no size entry. The others give once, few or many, or a class for an expanded clone.

v_gene	abundance	d_gene	j_gene	CDR3nt	CDR3aa
TRBV12-3/TRBV12-4	.	.	TRBJ1-4	TGTGCCAGCAGGCCCAGAACTAATGAAAAACTGTTTTTT	CASRPRTNEKLFF
TRBV4-1	few	TRBD2	TRBJ2-5	TGCGCCAGCAGCCAAGGTATAGCGGGGGGACTCCAAGAGACCCAGTACTTC	CASSQGIAGGLQETQYF
TRBV3-1	.	.	TRBJ1-1	TGTGCCAGCAGCCAAGACGGGGGAGGGTACAACACTGAAGCTTTCTTT	CASSQDGGGYNTEAFF
TRBV7-2	.	.	TRBJ2-3	TGTGCCAGCAGGTGGCAGTCTAGCACAGATACGCAGTATTTT	CASRWQSSTDTQYF
TRBV7-9	.	TRBD1	TRBJ1-1	TGTGCCAGCACCTCAATCGACAGGGACACTGAAGCTTTCTTT	CASTSIDRDTEAFF
TRBV6-2/TRBV6-3	few	.	TRBJ2-6	TGTGCCAGCAGTTACCCCCTCTCTGGGGCCAACGTCCTGACTTTC	CASSYPLSGANVLTF
TRBV7-2	many	.	TRBJ1-2	TGTGCCAGCAGCTTGAAGCCTAACTATGGCTACACCTTC	CASSLKPNYGYTF
TRBV20-1	few	.	TRBJ2-1	TGCAGTGCTAGCAGGATCAGGTCCCTCTCCTACAATGAGCAGTTCTTC	CSASRIRSLSYNEQFF
TRBV29-1	many	.	TRBJ2-7	TGCAGCGTCAAACAGGGTACCTCCTACGAGCAGTACTTC	CSVKQGTSYEQYF
TRBV7-2	many	.	TRBJ1-2	TGTGCCAGCAGCCGTACAGTGGGCTATGGCTACACCTTC	CASSRTVGYGYTF
TRBV28	.	.	TRBJ1-2	TGTGCCAGCAGTGCGATAAGCTATGGCTACACCTTC	CASSAISYGYTF
TRBV20-1	few	TRBD2	TRBJ2-7	TGCAGTGCTAGAGATGGTGCAGAGACTAGCGGGGGGATACGCTCCTACGAGCAGTACTTC	CSARDGAETSGGIRSYEQYF
TRBV29-1	.	TRBD1	TRBJ2-5	TGCAGCGTTGAAAAAACAGGGGAAGGTACCCAGTACTTC	CSVEKTGEGTQYF
TRBV5-1	once	TRBD1	TRBJ2-5	TGCGCCAGCGTCGGGACAGACCAAGAGACCCAGTACTTC	CASVGTDQETQYF
TRBV4-3	few	.	TRBJ1-2	TGCGCCAGCAGCCAAGGGTGGCCGTATGGCTACACCTTC	CASSQGWPYGYTF
TRBV4-1	.	TRBD2	TRBJ2-1	TGCGCCAGCAGCCAAGAGGGTAGCGGGGCGTCTTACAATGAGCAGTTCTTC	CASSQEGSGASYNEQFF
TRBV7-2	.	TRBD2	TRBJ2-5	TGTGCCAGCGCCGCGGCACGGGGGGGTGAGACCCAGTACTTC	CASAAARGGETQYF
TRBV20-1	many	TRBD1	TRBJ2-7	TGCAGTGCTGCCGCCGGACAGGTACACGAGCAGTACTTC	CSAAAGQVHEQYF
TRBV7-2	few	.	TRBJ1-2	TGTGCCAGCAGTATGGAGGTTAGCAGCTATGGCTACACCTTC	CASSMEVSSYGYTF
TRBV20-1	few	.	TRBJ2-5	TGCAGTGCTAGCCAACAGACCCAAGAGACCCAGTACTTC	CSASQQTQETQYF
TRBV6-2/TRBV6-3	.	TRBD1	TRBJ1-1	TGTGCCGCGCAGGGGACAGGGAACACTGAAGCTTTCTTT	CAAQGTGNTEAFF
TRBV12-3/TRBV12-4	.	TRBD2	TRBJ2-1	TGTGCCAGCACCGAAGCGGGAGAGCAGTTCTTC	CASTEAGEQFF
TRBV20-1	few	.	TRBJ1-2	TGCAGTGTCTCGACCGGGGCGGACTATGGCTACACCTTC	CSVSTGADYGYTF
TRBV11-2	few	.	TRBJ1-2	TGTGCCAGCGCCGACGGTCTGGGTTACTATGGCTACACCTTC	CASADGLGYYGYTF
TRBV12-3/TRBV12-4	few	.	TRBJ2-6	TGTGCCAGCGTAGACAGGCTCTCTGGGGCCAACGTCCTGACTTTC	CASVDRLSGANVLTF
TRBV9	few	TRBD1	TRBJ2-5	TGTGCCAGCAGCCCTGGGACAGGGGGCGTGAAGACCCAGTACTTC	CASSPGTGGVKTQYF
TRBV6-2/TRBV6-3	.	.	TRBJ1-2	TGTGCCAGCCGGAGCGGGGTAGGCGGCTACACCTTC	CASRSGVGGYTF
TRBV7-2	few	.	TRBJ1-6	TGTGCCAGCAGCTTAAGTAGACGGTCTAATTCACCCCTCCACTTT	CASSLSRRSNSPLHF
TRBV6-2/TRBV6-3	.	.	TRBJ2-3	TGTGCCAGCAGTTATCTTCAGAATCGGTATACGCAGTATTTT	CASSYLQNRYTQYF
TRBV7-3	few	TRBD2	TRBJ2-1	TGTGCCAGCAGCCCCCCGGGAGGGGACAATGAGCAGTTCTTC	CASSPPGGDNEQFF
TRBV2	.	.	TRBJ2-1	TGTGCCACTGCAGGTAGTTCGTACAATGAGCAGTTCTTC	CATAGSSYNEQFF
TRBV20-1	.	.	TRBJ1-6	TGCAGTGCTGGGACACGGGGTTCACCCCTCCACTTT	CSAGTRGSPLHF
TRBV9	.	.	TRBJ2-5	TGTGCCAGCAGCGGACACCAAGAGACCCAGTACTTC	CASSGHQETQYF
TRBV20-1	.	.	TRBJ2-1	TGCAGTGCTAGAGCCCGATTGGCTTCATACAATGAGCAGTTCTTC	CSARARLASYNEQFF
TRBV12-5	.	.	TRBJ2-3	TGTGCTAGTGGTTTGGTACGGGACGGGGCTACCTTCACAGATACGCAGTATTTT	CASGLVRDGATFTDTQYF
TRBV20-1	few	TRBD2	TRBJ2-5	TGCAGTGTACCAGCCTGGACTAGCGGGGGGGAGACCCAGTACTTC	CSVPAWTSGGETQYF
TRBV7-6	.	.	TRBJ2-5	TGTGCCAGCAGCTTAGGGCAGAGGGGACAAGAGACCCAGTACTTC	CASSLGQRGQETQYF
TRBV18	.	TRBD1	TRBJ2-3	TGTGCCAGCTCACCACTCGGCTCCGGGACAGGGGACTCAGATACGCAGTATTTT	CASSPLGSGTGDSDTQYF
TRBV12-3/TRBV12-4	.	.	TRBJ2-5	TGTGCCAGCAGACGGGACACAGGGTCCCAAGAGACCCAGTACTTC	CASRRDTGSQETQYF
TRBV20-1	.	.	TRBJ2-1	TGCAGTGCTGTGGACACAAACTCCTACAATGAGCAGTTCTTC	CSAVDTNSYNEQFF
TRBV12-3/TRBV12-4	few	.	TRBJ2-3	TGTGCCAGCACCACATCCCGGTGGAAAGATACGCAGTATTTT	CASTTSRWKDTQYF
TRBV4-1	.	.	TRBJ2-1	TGCGCCAGCAGCCAAGATGCCCTGGGCGCCGGTGGCGAGCAGTTCTTC	CASSQDALGAGGEQFF
TRBV24-1	.	.	TRBJ2-5	TGTGCCACCAGTGAGGGGCCGTACGAAGAGACCCAGTACTTC	CATSEGPYEETQYF
TRBV5-1	few	.	TRBJ2-7	TGCGCCAGCTGCATACATCGGGGCTACGAGCAGTACTTC	CASCIHRGYEQYF
TRBV7-9	once	TRBD2	TRBJ2-3	TGTGCCAGCAGCTTAGACGACCCCGGGGCTAGCGGGCAGTATTTT	CASSLDDPGASGQYF
TRBV7-2	few	TRBD1	TRBJ2-1	TGTGCCAGCAGCTGGGGACAGGGGGGTTACAATGAGCAGTTCTTC	CASSWGQGGYNEQFF
TRBV7-2	.	.	TRBJ2-3	TGTGACAGCAGCTTTGGGGCGGATACGCAGTATTTT	CDSSFGADTQYF
TRBV13	.	TRBD1	TRBJ1-4	TGTGCCAGCAGCTTAGGCCGACAGGGGACTAATGAAAAACTGTTTTTT	CASSLGRQGTNEKLFF
TRBV7-9	.	.	TRBJ2-6	TGTGCCAGCAGCTTAGCTCTCGCGTCCGGGGCCAACGTCCTGACTTTC	CASSLALASGANVLTF
TRBV5-6	.	TRBD2	TRBJ2-7	TGTGCCAGCAGCTTGGCGTCTAGCGGGGGGCTGCTTGCCTTTTACAATGAGCAGTACTTC	CASSLASSGGLLAFYNEQYF
TRBV5-1	.	.	TRBJ2-7	TGCGCCAGCAAGGGGAGCGGTTCCTACGGGCAGTACTTC	CASKGSGSYGQYF
TRBV3-1	.	.	TRBJ1-6	TGTGCCAGCAGCCAAACGTGGACAGAGAATTCACCCCTCCACTTT	CASSQTWTENSPLHF
TRBV27	few	.	TRBJ2-6	TGTGCCAGCAGTCCATACGACACAGAGGGGGCCAACGTCCTGACTTTC	CASSPYDTEGANVLTF
TRBV20-1	few	.	TRBJ2-5	TGCAGTGCTAGAAGGTCGGGGGACCTGCAAGAGACCCAGTACTTC	CSARRSGDLQETQYF
TRBV7-3	once	TRBD2	TRBJ2-5	TGTGCCACCTCTAATACCGCGGGAGGGACCCAGTACTTC	CATSNTAGGTQYF
TRBV5-1	many	TRBD2	TRBJ2-1	TGTGCCAGCAGCTTAGGGACTAGCGGGAATGAGCAGTTCTTC	CASSLGTSGNEQFF
TRBV20-1	.	.	TRBJ2-3	TGCAGTGCTAGAGTTCACGACAGAGATGCGCAGTATTTT	CSARVHDRDAQYF